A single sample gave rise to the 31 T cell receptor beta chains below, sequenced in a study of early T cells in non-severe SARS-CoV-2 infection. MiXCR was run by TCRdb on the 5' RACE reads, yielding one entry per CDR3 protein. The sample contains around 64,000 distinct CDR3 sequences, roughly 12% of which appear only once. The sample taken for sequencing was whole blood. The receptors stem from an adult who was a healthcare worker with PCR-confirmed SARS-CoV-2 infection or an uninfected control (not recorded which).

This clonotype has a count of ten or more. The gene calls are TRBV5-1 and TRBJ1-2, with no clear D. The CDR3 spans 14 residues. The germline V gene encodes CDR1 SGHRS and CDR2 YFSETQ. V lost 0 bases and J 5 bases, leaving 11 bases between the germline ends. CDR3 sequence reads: CASSLDAGGYGYTF. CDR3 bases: TGCGCCAGCAGCTTGGATGCAGGAGGATATGGCTACACCTTC.

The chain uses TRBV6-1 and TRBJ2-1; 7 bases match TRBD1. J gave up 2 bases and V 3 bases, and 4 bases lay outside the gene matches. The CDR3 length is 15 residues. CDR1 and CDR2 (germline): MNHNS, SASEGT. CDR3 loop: CASSERQGTYNEQFF. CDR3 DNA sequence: TGTGCCAGCAGTGAGAGACAGGGTACCTACAATGAGCAGTTCTTC.

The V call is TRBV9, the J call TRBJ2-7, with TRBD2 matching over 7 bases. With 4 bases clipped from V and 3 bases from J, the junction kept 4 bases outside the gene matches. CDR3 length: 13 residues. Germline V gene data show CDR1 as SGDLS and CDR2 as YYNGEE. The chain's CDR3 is CASSPERDYEQYF. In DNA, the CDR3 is TGTGCCAGCAGCCCGGAGCGGGACTACGAGCAGTACTTC.

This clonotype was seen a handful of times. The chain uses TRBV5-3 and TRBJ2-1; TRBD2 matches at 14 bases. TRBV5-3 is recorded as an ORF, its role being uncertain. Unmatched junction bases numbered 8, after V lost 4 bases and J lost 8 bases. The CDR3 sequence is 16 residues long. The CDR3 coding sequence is TGTGCCAGAAGCCCACAAGGACTAGCGGGGGGTTATGAGCAGTTCTTC. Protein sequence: CARSPQGLAGGYEQFF.

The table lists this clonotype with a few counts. CDR3 sequence: CASSQGENTGELFF. In DNA form, the CDR3 reads TGTGCCAGCTCACAGGGGGAGAACACCGGGGAGCTGTTTTTT. V gene TRBV9 combines with J gene TRBJ2-2; 8 positions agree with TRBD1. Germline CDR1 SGDLS, CDR2 YYNGEE. Germline trimming cut 7 bases from V and 1 base from J; bases unmatched to any gene: 3. This CDR3 contains 14 residues.

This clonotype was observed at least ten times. CDR3 sequence reads: CSASSGTYNEQFF. As DNA, the CDR3 is TGCAGTGCTAGCTCCGGGACCTACAATGAGCAGTTCTTC. V usage is TRBV20-1 and J usage is TRBJ2-1, with D perhaps matching TRBD2 (5 bases). V was cut by 3 bases and J by 2 bases, with 8 bases left in between. The CDR3 is 13 residues long. Germline V CDR1 and CDR2: DFQATT, SNEGSKA (reference sequence).

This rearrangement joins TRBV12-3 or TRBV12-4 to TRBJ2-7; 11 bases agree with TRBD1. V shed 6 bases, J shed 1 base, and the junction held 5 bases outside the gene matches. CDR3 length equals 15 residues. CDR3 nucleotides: TGTGCCAGCAGAGGGACAGGGGGATCGTCCTACGAGCAGTACTTC. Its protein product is CASRGTGGSSYEQYF.

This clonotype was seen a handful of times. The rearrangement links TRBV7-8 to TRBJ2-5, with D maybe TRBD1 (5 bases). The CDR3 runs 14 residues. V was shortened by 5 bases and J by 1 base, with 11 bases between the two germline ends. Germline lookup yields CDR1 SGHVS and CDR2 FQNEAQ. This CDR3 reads CASSGSRVQETQYF. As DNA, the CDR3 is TGTGCCAGCAGCGGAAGCAGGGTCCAAGAGACCCAGTACTTC.

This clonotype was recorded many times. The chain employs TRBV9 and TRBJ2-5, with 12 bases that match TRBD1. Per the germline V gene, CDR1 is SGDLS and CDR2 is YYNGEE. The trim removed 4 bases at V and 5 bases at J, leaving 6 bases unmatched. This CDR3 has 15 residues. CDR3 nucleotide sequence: TGTGCCAGCAGCTCTGGGACAGGGGGCTTGGAGACCCAGTACTTC. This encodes CASSSGTGGLETQYF.

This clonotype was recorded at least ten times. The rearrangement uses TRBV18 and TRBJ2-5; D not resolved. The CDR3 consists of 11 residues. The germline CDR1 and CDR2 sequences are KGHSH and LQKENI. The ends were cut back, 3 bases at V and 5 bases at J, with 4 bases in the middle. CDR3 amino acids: CASSPGETQYF. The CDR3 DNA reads TGTGCCAGCTCACCCGGTGAGACCCAGTACTTC. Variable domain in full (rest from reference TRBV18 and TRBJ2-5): NAGVMQNPRHLVRRRGQEARLRCSPMKGHSHVYWYRQLPEEGLKFMVYLQKENIIDESGMPKERFSAEFPKEGPSILRIQQVVRGDSAAYFCASSPGETQYFGPGTRLLVL.

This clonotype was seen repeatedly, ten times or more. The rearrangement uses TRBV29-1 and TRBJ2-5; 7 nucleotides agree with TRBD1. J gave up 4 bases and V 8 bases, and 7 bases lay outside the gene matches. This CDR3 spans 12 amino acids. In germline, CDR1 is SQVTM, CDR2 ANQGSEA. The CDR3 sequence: CSTRTGPETQYF. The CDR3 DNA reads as TGCAGCACCAGGACAGGTCCAGAGACCCAGTACTTC.

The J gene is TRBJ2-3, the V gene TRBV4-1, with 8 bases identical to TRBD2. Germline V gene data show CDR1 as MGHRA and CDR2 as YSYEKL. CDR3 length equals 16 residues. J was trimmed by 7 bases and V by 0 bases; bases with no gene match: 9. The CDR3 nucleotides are TGCGCCAGCAGCCAAGATTTCGGGGGGGCGAGGAATACGCAGTATTTT. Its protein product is CASSQDFGGARNTQYF.

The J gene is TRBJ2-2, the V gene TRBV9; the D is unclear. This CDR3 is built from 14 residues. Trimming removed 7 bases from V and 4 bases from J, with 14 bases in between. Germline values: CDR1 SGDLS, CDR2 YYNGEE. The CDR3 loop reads CASRAGPSTGELFF. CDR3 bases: TGTGCCAGCCGCGCCGGGCCCAGCACCGGGGAGCTGTTTTTT.

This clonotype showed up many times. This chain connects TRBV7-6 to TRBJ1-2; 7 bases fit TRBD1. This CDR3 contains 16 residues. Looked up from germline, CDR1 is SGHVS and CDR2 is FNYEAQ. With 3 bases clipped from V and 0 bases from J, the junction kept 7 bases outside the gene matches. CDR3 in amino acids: CASSFGTEDSNYGYTF. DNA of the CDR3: TGTGCCAGCAGCTTTGGGACAGAAGATTCTAACTATGGCTACACCTTC. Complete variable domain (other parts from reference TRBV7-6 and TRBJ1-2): GAGVSQSPRYKVTKRGQDVALRCDPISGHVSLYWYRQALGQGPEFLTYFNYEAQQDKSGLPNDRFSAERPEGSISTLTIQRTEQRDSAMYRCASSFGTEDSNYGYTFGSGTRLTVV.

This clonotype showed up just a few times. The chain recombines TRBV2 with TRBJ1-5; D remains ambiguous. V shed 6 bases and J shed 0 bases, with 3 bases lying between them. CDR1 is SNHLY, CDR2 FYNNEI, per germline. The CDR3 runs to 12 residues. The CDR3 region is CASRHSNQPQHF. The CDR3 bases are TGTGCCAGCAGGCATAGCAATCAGCCCCAGCATTTT.

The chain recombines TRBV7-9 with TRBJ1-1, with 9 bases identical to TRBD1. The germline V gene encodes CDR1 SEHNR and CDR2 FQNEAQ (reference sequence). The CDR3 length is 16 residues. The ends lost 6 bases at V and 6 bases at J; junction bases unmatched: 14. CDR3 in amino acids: CASSLPSDRGYAEAFF. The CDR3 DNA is TGTGCCAGCAGTTTACCCTCGGACAGGGGATACGCTGAAGCTTTCTTT.

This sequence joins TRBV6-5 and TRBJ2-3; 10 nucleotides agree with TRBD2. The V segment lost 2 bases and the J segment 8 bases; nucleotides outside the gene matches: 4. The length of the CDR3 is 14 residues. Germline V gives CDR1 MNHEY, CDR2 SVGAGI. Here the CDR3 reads CASSYVSGGATQYF. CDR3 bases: TGTGCCAGCAGTTACGTAAGCGGGGGGGCTACGCAGTATTTT.

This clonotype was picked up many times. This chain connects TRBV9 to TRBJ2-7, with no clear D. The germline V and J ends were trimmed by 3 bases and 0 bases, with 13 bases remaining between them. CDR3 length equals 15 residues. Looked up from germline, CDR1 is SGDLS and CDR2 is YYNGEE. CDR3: CASSATASASYEQYF. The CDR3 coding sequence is TGTGCCAGCAGCGCCACGGCAAGTGCCTCCTACGAGCAGTACTTC.

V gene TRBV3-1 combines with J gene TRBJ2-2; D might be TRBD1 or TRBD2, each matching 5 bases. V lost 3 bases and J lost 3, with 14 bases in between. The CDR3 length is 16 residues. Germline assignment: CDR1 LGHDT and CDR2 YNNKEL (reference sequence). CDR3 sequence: CASSHPGTVYTGELFF. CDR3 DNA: TGTGCCAGCAGCCACCCCGGGACGGTATACACCGGGGAGCTGTTTTTT.

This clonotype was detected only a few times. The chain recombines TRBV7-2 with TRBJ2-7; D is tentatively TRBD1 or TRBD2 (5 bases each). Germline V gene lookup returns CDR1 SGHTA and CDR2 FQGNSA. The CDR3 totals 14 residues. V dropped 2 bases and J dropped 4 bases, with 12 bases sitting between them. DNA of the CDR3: TGTGCCAGCAGCTTATCCGGGACCCAATACGAGCAGTACTTC. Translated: CASSLSGTQYEQYF.

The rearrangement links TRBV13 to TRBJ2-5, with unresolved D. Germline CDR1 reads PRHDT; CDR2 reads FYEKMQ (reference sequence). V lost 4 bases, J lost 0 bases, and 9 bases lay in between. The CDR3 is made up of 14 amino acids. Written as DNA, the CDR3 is TGTGCCAGCAGCTCCCTGGGCAACCAAGAGACCCAGTACTTC. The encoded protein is CASSSLGNQETQYF.

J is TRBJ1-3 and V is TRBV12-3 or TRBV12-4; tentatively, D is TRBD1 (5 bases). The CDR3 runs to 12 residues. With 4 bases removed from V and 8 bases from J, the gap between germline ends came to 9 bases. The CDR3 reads CASSSSGDTIYF. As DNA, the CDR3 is TGTGCCAGCAGTTCGTCGGGGGACACCATATATTTT.

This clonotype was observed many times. The CDR3 region is CASSLEGGSTYNEQFF. The CDR3 nucleotides read TGTGCCAGCAGCTTAGAGGGTGGTTCCACCTACAATGAGCAGTTCTTC. J is TRBJ2-1 and V is TRBV7-6, with D uncertain. With 1 base removed from V and 2 bases from J, the gap between germline ends came to 12 bases. In germline, CDR1 is SGHVS, CDR2 FNYEAQ. There are 16 residues in the CDR3.

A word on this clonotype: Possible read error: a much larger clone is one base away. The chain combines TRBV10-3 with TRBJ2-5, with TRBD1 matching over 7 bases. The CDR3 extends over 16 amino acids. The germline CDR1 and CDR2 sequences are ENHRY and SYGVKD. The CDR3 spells CVISESGRGSEETQYF. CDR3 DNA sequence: TGTGTCATCAGTGAGTCAGGCAGGGGGTCCGAAGAGACCCAGTACTTC.

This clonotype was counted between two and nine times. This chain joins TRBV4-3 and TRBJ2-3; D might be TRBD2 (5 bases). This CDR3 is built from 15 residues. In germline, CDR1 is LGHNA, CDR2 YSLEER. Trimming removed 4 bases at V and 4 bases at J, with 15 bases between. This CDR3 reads CASSPGPGYSDTQYF. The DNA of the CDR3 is TGCGCCAGCAGCCCTGGGCCGGGGTACTCAGATACGCAGTATTTT.

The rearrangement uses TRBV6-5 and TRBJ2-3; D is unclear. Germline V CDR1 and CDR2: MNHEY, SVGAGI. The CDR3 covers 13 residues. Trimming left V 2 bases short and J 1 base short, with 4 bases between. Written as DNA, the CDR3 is TGTGCCAGCAGTTACGTAGGCACAGATACGCAGTATTTT. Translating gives CASSYVGTDTQYF.

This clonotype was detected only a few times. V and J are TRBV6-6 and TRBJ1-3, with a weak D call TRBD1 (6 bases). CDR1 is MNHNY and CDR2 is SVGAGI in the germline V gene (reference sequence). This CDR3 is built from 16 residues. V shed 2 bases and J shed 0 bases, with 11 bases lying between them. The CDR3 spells CASSYTQGFSGNTIYF. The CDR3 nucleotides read TGTGCCAGCAGTTACACCCAGGGGTTCTCTGGAAACACCATATATTTT.

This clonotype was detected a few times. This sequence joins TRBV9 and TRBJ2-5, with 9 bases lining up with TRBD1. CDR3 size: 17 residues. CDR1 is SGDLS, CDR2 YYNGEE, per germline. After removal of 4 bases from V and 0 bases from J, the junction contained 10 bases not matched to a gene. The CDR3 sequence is CASSPRGQGMYQETQYF. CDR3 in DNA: TGTGCCAGCAGCCCACGGGGACAGGGAATGTACCAAGAGACCCAGTACTTC.

The CDR3 DNA sequence: TGTGCCTGGAGTTTTAGCGGGAGGTTCGCAGATACGCAGTATTTT. It yields the protein CAWSFSGRFADTQYF. The chain recombines TRBV30 with TRBJ2-3; 10 bases map to TRBD2. Germline V CDR1 and CDR2: GTSNPN, SVGIG (reference sequence). The CDR3 loop spans 15 amino acids. Losses at the gene ends were 2 bases for V and 4 bases for J; bases not matched to a gene: 6.

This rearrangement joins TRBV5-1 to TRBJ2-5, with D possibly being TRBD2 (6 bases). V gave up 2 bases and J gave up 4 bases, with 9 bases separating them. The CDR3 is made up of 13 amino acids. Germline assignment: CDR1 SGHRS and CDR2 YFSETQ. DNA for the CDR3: TGCGCCAGCAGCTTCGGGACTTTAGAGACCCAGTACTTC. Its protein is CASSFGTLETQYF.

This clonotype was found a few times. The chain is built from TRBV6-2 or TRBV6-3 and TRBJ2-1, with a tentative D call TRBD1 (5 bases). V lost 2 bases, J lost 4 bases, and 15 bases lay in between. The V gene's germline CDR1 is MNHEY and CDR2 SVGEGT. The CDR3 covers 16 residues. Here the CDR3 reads CASSYPLLGPYNEQFF. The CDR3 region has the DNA TGTGCCAGCAGTTACCCTTTACTGGGGCCTTACAATGAGCAGTTCTTC.